This TCR beta chain was obtained from a study of cytomegalovirus exposure and HLA in healthy donors. Looking at the study overall: Assignment to the Caucasian-associated ancestry cluster applied to more than 75% of the approximately 370 genotyped donors. General study points: There were some public TCRs occurring in many donors, but most TCR sequences were rare. In an earlier analysis, about 87% or about 30%: the productive usage of most TCR beta V segments. DRB1 showed the most TCR associations and HLA-C the fewest in a later analysis, as rates varied by HLA locus.

The CDR3 totals 13 residues. Germline V gene sequence: CDR1 MRHNA, CDR2 SNTAGT. The PCR contained 60 Vbeta and 13 Jbeta primers. The table came from immunoSEQ multiplex PCR; TCRdb's copy has only in-frame clones and leaves some out. The repertoire holds some 150,000 clones, with approximately 72% as singletons. By proportion, this clone is medium-sized (0.01 to 0.1%). The antigen remains undetermined. Germline and junction disagree at one end, which may indicate a read error. V usage is TRBV6-4 and J usage is TRBJ2-3; D is unclear. The sequence was obtained from a man aged 35 to 55 in good health and CMV-seronegative. The source material was PBMCs. The CDR3 is CASSENSKDTQYF. The CDR3 region has the DNA TGTGCCAGCAGTGAGAACAGCAAAGATACGCAGTATTTT.